These 20 T cell receptor beta chains originate from one sample sequenced in a study of blood T cell repertoires in COVID-19. Profiling relied on immunoSEQ multiplex PCR, and the TCRdb table lists in-frame clones only, not all of them. The data hold 150,000 or so clones, with 84% observed a single time. What was sequenced was peripheral blood. These receptors all stem from a man aged 40-55 years who had recovered from COVID-19.

The chain employs TRBV4-1 and TRBJ2-3, with 14 nucleotides matching TRBD2. Germline loops: CDR1 MGHRA, CDR2 YSYEKL. This CDR3 comprises 15 residues. V lost 8 bases and J lost 5; bases outside the gene matches: 6. The CDR3 region is CASERLAGGQDTQYF. CDR3 DNA: TGCGCCAGCGAAAGACTAGCGGGGGGGCAAGATACGCAGTATTTT.

J is TRBJ2-7 and V is TRBV6-6; possibly TRBD2 for D (6 bases). The CDR3 is 14 residues long. Germline V lookup: CDR1 MNHNY, CDR2 SVGAGI (reference sequence). The V gene lost 6 bases and the J gene lost 2 bases, with 14 bases spanning the gap. The CDR3 reads CASRTGDPAYEQYF. The CDR3 DNA sequence: TGTGCCAGCAGGACGGGGGATCCGGCCTACGAGCAGTACTTC.

The CDR3 bases are TGCAGCGTAGGACAGGGGCCTGGGACCCAGTACTTC. The encoded protein is CSVGQGPGTQYF. The chain uses TRBV29-1 and TRBJ2-5; TRBD1 agrees at 9 bases. V trimming: 6 bases; J trimming: 7 bases; junction bases outside the gene matches: 6. The length of the CDR3 is 12 residues. The germline gives CDR1 SQVTM, CDR2 ANQGSEA.

The V and J genes are TRBV6-2 or TRBV6-3 and TRBJ1-2, with unresolved D. Germline V gene data show CDR1 as MNHEY and CDR2 as SVGEGT. This CDR3 spans 15 amino acids. Trimming cost V 2 bases and J 1 base, with 11 bases left between them. This CDR3 is CASSYQPGFNYGYTF. DNA for the CDR3: TGTGCCAGCAGTTACCAGCCCGGGTTTAACTATGGCTACACCTTC.

The rearrangement joins TRBV4-2 to TRBJ2-3, with unresolved D. Trimming took 1 base from V and 3 from J, leaving 8 bases between them. Germline CDR1 is LGHNA and CDR2 is YNFKEQ. This CDR3 has 14 amino acids. The CDR3 reads CASSQGSVTDTQYF. The CDR3 DNA follows: TGTGCCAGCAGCCAAGGGAGCGTTACAGATACGCAGTATTTT.

This rearrangement joins TRBV27 to TRBJ2-1; tentative D call: TRBD1 (6 bases). The CDR3 has 14 amino acids. The V end lost 4 bases, the J end lost 3 bases, and 10 bases lay between the germline ends. Germline V gene sequence: CDR1 MNHEY, CDR2 SMNVEV (reference sequence). In DNA, the CDR3 is TGTGCCAGCAGTTCGGGACAACTCTACAATGAGCAGTTCTTC. This sequence encodes CASSSGQLYNEQFF.

The genes are TRBV4-3 and TRBJ1-1, with a weak D call TRBD1 (6 bases). Trimming took 1 base from V and 1 from J, leaving 10 bases between them. The CDR3 has 15 residues. The germline V gene encodes CDR1 LGHNA and CDR2 YSLEER. CDR3 protein: CASSQVGGRNTEAFF. CDR3 bases: TGCGCCAGCAGCCAAGTGGGGGGGCGGAACACTGAAGCTTTCTTT.

The V gene is TRBV4-3, the J gene TRBJ2-3; 9 positions match TRBD2. J was trimmed by 3 bases and V by 4 bases; bases with no gene match: 8. Germline CDR1 LGHNA, CDR2 YSLEER. This CDR3 has 16 residues. In nucleotides, the CDR3 is TGCGCCAGCAGCCGAAAGAGACTAGCGGCTACAGATACGCAGTATTTT. This encodes CASSRKRLAATDTQYF.

The V gene is TRBV27, the J gene TRBJ2-7, with a tentative D call TRBD2 (6 bases). Germline V gives CDR1 MNHEY, CDR2 SMNVEV (reference sequence). V was pared by 8 bases and J by 2 bases, with 10 bases between. The CDR3 sequence is 12 residues long. The CDR3 DNA reads TGTGCCAGCGGGACTTACCCCTACGAGCAGTACTTC. As protein: CASGTYPYEQYF.

The chain recombines TRBV9 with TRBJ1-2; possible D gene TRBD1, 6 bases. The V end was cut by 3 bases, the J end by 1 base, with 19 bases between. Per germline, CDR1 SGDLS and CDR2 YYNGEE. The CDR3 runs to 17 residues. The CDR3 DNA sequence: TGTGCCAGCAGCGGCTCCGGGACAAACACTTTTAACTATGGCTACACCTTC. It yields the protein CASSGSGTNTFNYGYTF. Filled out from reference TRBV9 and TRBJ1-2, the complete variable domain reads DSGVTQTPKHLITATGQRVTLRCSPRSGDLSVYWYQQSLDQGLQFLIQYYNGEERAKGNILERFSAQQFPDLHSELNLSSLELGDSALYFCASSGSGTNTFNYGYTFGSGTRLTVV.

In DNA form, the CDR3 reads TGTGCCAGCAGCCAATACCGACTAGCGGAAGGGGACAATGAGCAGTTCTTC. Translation gives CASSQYRLAEGDNEQFF. The chain is built from TRBV4-2 and TRBJ2-1; 9 bases match TRBD2. The CDR3 contains 17 residues. The junction had 10 bases not matched to a gene; V was cut back by 2 bases and J by 5 bases. CDR1 LGHNA and CDR2 YNFKEQ come from the germline V gene.

The V gene is TRBV6-1, the J gene TRBJ1-1; 7 bases match TRBD1. The V gene's germline CDR1 is MNHNS and CDR2 SASEGT. V was clipped by 2 bases and J by 1 base; unmatched bases: 1. The CDR3 sequence is 14 residues long. The CDR3 reads CASSEWDRNTEAFF. CDR3 in DNA: TGTGCCAGCAGTGAATGGGACAGGAACACTGAAGCTTTCTTT.

The gene calls are TRBV7-8 and TRBJ2-1; the D gene is possibly TRBD2 (7 bases). With 5 bases removed from V and 2 bases from J, the gap between germline ends came to 16 bases. This CDR3 region has 16 residues. Germline V gene data show CDR1 as SGHVS and CDR2 as FQNEAQ. The CDR3 DNA follows: TGTGCCAGCAGCCGCCGTAAGGGGGGGCCCTACAATGAGCAGTTCTTC. The encoded protein is CASSRRKGGPYNEQFF.

This chain links TRBV15 with TRBJ2-1; perhaps TRBD2 as D (6 bases). The CDR3 runs to 15 residues. Trimming pared 5 bases from V and 0 bases from J, leaving 11 bases between. CDR1 is LNHNV, CDR2 YYDKDF, per germline (reference sequence). The DNA of the CDR3 is TGTGCCACCAGCGGGACTGTAGACTCCTACAATGAGCAGTTCTTC. Amino acids: CATSGTVDSYNEQFF.

The chain employs TRBV19 and TRBJ2-1; D is possibly TRBD1 (6 bases). This CDR3 region has 14 residues. Trimming took 7 bases from V and 2 from J, leaving 12 bases between them. CDR1 is LNHDA and CDR2 is SQIVND in the germline V gene (reference sequence). The CDR3 region is CASTRDTTYNEQFF. In nucleotides, the CDR3 is TGTGCCAGTACGAGGGACACTACCTACAATGAGCAGTTCTTC.

The rearrangement links TRBV5-4 to TRBJ2-1, with a tentative D call TRBD1 (5 bases). The V end lost 5 bases, the J end lost 7 bases, and 16 bases lay between the germline ends. The CDR3 sequence is 14 residues long. Germline-derived CDR1 and CDR2 are SGHNT and YYREEE (reference sequence). CDR3 bases: TGTGCCAGCAGACGATGGACAATGAGGAATGAGCAGTTCTTC. This gives the protein CASRRWTMRNEQFF.

The rearrangement uses TRBV19 and TRBJ2-1; the D is unclear. Trimming stripped 8 bases from V and 7 bases from J, with 18 bases between. CDR1 LNHDA and CDR2 SQIVND come from the germline V gene (reference sequence). The CDR3 is 14 amino acids. CDR3 DNA: TGTGCCAGTCGAGTGTGGGCTAATCGAAATGAGCAGTTCTTC. It codes for CASRVWANRNEQFF.

Written as DNA, the CDR3 is TGCGCCAGCAGCTTCCTGCGGGAGGGCTACGAGCAGTACTTC. This translates into CASSFLREGYEQYF. The chain recombines TRBV5-1 with TRBJ2-7; 9 nucleotides align to TRBD2. CDR3 length: 14 residues. Trimming cost V 2 bases and J 3 bases; bases outside gene matches: 3. Germline loops: CDR1 SGHRS, CDR2 YFSETQ.

V and J are TRBV6-6 and TRBJ2-7; D gene ambiguous. Germline CDR1 and CDR2: MNHNY and SVGAGI (reference sequence). With 4 bases removed from V and 6 bases from J, the gap between germline ends came to 16 bases. This CDR3 has 14 residues. The CDR3, as DNA: TGTGCCAGCAGTTTCAAGGCTCTAACAGTCGAGCAGTACTTC. The encoded protein is CASSFKALTVEQYF.

The chain carries TRBV12-3 or TRBV12-4 and TRBJ1-5, with a weak D call TRBD1 (6 bases). V dropped 3 bases and J dropped 6 bases, with 9 bases sitting between them. This CDR3 region has 13 residues. The CDR3 is CASSLGASQPQHF. The CDR3 region has the DNA TGTGCCAGCAGTTTGGGGGCAAGTCAGCCCCAGCATTTT.